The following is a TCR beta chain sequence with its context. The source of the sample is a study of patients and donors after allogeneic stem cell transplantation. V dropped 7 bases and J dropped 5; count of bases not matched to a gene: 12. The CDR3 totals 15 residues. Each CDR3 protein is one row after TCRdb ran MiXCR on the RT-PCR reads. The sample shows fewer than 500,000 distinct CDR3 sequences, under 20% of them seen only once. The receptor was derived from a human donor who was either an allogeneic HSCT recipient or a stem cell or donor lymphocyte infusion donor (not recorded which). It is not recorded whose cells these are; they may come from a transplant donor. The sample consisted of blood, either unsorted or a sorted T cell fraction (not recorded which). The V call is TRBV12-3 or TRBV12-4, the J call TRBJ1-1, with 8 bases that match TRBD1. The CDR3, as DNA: TGTGCCAGCACACTACCAGACAGGGGAAGAACTGAAGCTTTCTTT. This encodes CASTLPDRGRTEAFF.